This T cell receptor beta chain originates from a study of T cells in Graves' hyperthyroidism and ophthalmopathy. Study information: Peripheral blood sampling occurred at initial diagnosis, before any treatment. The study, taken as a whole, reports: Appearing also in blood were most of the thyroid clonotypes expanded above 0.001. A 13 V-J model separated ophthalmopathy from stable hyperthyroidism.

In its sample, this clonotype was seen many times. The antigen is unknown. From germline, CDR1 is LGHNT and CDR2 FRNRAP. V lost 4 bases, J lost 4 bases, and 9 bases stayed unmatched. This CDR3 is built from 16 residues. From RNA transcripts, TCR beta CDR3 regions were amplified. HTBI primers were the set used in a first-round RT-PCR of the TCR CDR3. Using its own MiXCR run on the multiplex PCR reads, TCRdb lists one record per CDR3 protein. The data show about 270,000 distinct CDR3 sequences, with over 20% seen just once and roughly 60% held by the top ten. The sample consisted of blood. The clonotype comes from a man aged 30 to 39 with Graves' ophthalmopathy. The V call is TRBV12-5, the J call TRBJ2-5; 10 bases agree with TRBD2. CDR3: CASGSPRASGRETQYF. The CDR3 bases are TGTGCTAGTGGTTCCCCCAGGGCTAGCGGGAGAGAGACCCAGTACTTC.